Listed here are 23 T cell receptor beta chains from one sample, sequenced in a study of tumor and adjacent non-tumor tissue in lung cancer. Three rounds of nested PCR, following a modified ARM-PCR protocol, produced the TCRbeta library. TCRdb used MiXCR to reprocess the multiplex PCR reads, holding one entry per CDR3 protein. Among approximately 90,000 distinct CDR3 sequences listed, approximately 70% were seen once. RNA was extracted from bulk tissue without any cell sorting. What was sequenced was lung tumor tissue. The source is a man aged 60 to 69 with non-small cell lung cancer.

Note on this clonotype: Without the conserved terminal phenylalanine or tryptophan, this CDR3 likely stems from a read error. This chain joins TRBV28 and TRBJ1-2; D not certain. CDR3 length: 15 residues. Germline loops: CDR1 MDHEN, CDR2 SYDVKM. V lost 2 bases and J lost 8, with 18 bases in between. The CDR3 DNA reads as TGTGCCAGCAGTTTAAGGACCCCATTTGTCGAGGGCTACACCTGC. The encoded protein is CASSLRTPFVEGYTC.

Details on this clonotype: At one end, the junction sequence differs from germline, possibly due to a read error. The rearrangement uses TRBV11-1 and TRBJ2-1, with D possibly TRBD2 on 6 matching bases. Germline V gene sequence: CDR1 SGHAT, CDR2 FQDESV (reference sequence). This CDR3 spans 14 amino acids. CDR3 in DNA: TGTGCCAGCAGCTTAGGGGACTGGGCCAATGAACAGTTATTC. Protein product: CASSLGDWANEQLF.

This clonotype was observed at least ten times. This chain uses TRBV6-2 or TRBV6-3 with TRBJ2-1, with TRBD2 as a possible D gene (6 bases). The length of the CDR3 is 16 residues. Germline V gives CDR1 MNHEY, CDR2 SVGEGT. Deletions cut 7 bases from V and 3 bases from J, with 19 bases between. CDR3 in amino acids: CASTSPGGGYYNEQFF. The CDR3 bases are TGTGCCAGCACATCCCCCGGGGGTGGGTACTACAATGAGCAGTTCTTC.

Comment on this clonotype: Just one base apart from a much larger clone, this may be a read error. V and J are TRBV5-1 and TRBJ1-6; 7 bases match TRBD1. The length of the CDR3 is 15 residues. CDR1 and CDR2 from the germline V gene are SGHRS and YFSETQ. The CDR3 DNA is TGCGCCAGCAGCTTGGAGGGACAGATTTCTTCACCCATCCACTTT. Amino acid sequence: CASSLEGQISSPIHF.

By share, this clonotype counts as medium-sized. This chain uses TRBV11-3 with TRBJ2-1, with TRBD2 identical over 7 bases. Trimming removed 5 bases from V and 7 bases from J; junction bases left unmatched: 5. The length of the CDR3 is 13 residues. Germline V gene sequence: CDR1 SGHNT, CDR2 YENEEA. CDR3 protein: CASSPGGTNEQFF. The CDR3 coding sequence is TGTGCCAGCAGCCCCGGGGGGACGAATGAGCAGTTCTTC.

With regard to this clonotype: A much larger clone differs from this one at a single base, so this may be a read error. The rearrangement uses TRBV28 and TRBJ1-1; possibly TRBD1 for D (6 bases). CDR1 is MDHEN and CDR2 is SYDVKM in the germline V gene. The CDR3 has 13 amino acids. With 7 bases removed from V and 3 bases from J, the gap between germline ends came to 12 bases. As DNA, the CDR3 is TGTGCCAGCAAGGAGGGGGTGGACACTGAAGCTTTCTTT. Translating it yields CASKEGVDTEAFF.

At least ten counts were recorded for this clonotype. The V and J genes are TRBV12-3 or TRBV12-4 and TRBJ2-7; D might be TRBD1 (5 bases). The V and J ends lost 4 bases and 1 base respectively, with 11 bases between them. The CDR3 length is 14 residues. The CDR3 protein is CASSYVDTSYEQYF. The CDR3 DNA reads as TGTGCCAGCAGTTACGTGGACACATCCTACGAGCAGTACTTC.

Remarks on this clonotype: An end of the junction does not agree with germline; a read error may underlie this. This rearrangement joins TRBV5-1 to TRBJ2-7, with D perhaps given as TRBD1 or TRBD2 (5 bases each). CDR1 is SGHRS and CDR2 is YFSETQ in the germline V gene. The CDR3 has 14 residues. As DNA, the CDR3 is TGTGCCAGCAGCTTGGGATGGGTATGGGACGAGCACTACTTC. It codes for CASSLGWVWDEHYF.

About this clonotype itself: One end of the junction varies from germline; a read error may be responsible. The V and J genes are TRBV12-3 or TRBV12-4 and TRBJ2-3, with 7 nucleotides matching TRBD2. The CDR3 is made up of 17 amino acids. The CDR3 DNA is TGTGCCAGCAGTGGGACTATCGGACACACTAGCACAGATACGCAGTACTTT. Its translation: CASSGTIGHTSTDTQYF.

V and J are TRBV30 and TRBJ1-1; no reliable D call. Trimming took 5 bases from V and 7 from J, leaving 11 bases between them. The CDR3 covers 11 residues. CDR1 is GTSNPN and CDR2 is SVGIG in the germline V gene (reference sequence). The CDR3 DNA reads TGTGCCTGGGGTCCTATAGATGAAGCTTTCTTT. It is translated as CAWGPIDEAFF.

Ten or more counts support this clonotype. The chain has TRBV6-6 and TRBJ2-1; TRBD2 is a possible D gene (5 bases). CDR1 is MNHNY and CDR2 is SVGAGI in the germline V gene (reference sequence). Trimming stripped 3 bases from V and 7 bases from J, with 7 bases between. This CDR3 comprises 12 residues. The CDR3 region is CASSYLANEQFF. Here the CDR3 DNA reads TGTGCCAGCAGTTATCTAGCAAATGAGCAGTTCTTC.

A note on this clonotype: A read error is likely, as this CDR3 ends without the conserved phenylalanine or tryptophan. V usage is TRBV6-1 and J usage is TRBJ2-7, with D possibly being TRBD1 (6 bases). The CDR3 contains 13 residues. Germline lookup yields CDR1 MNHNS and CDR2 SASEGT. V shed 8 bases and J shed 2 bases, with 13 bases lying between them. The CDR3 loop reads CASHREPTYEQYS. CDR3 sequence (DNA): TGTGCCAGCCACAGGGAACCGACCTACGAGCAGTACTCC.

This chain connects TRBV4-2 to TRBJ2-3; D possibly corresponds to TRBD1 (5 bases). V was shortened by 5 bases and J by 5 bases, with 17 bases between the two germline ends. The germline V gene encodes CDR1 LGHNA and CDR2 YNFKEQ. This CDR3 is 15 amino acids long. CDR3 nucleotides: TGTGCCAGCAGCTCCACGACAGTCAGTATAGATACGCAGTATTTT. This encodes CASSSTTVSIDTQYF.

This clonotype was recorded once. One end of the junction does not line up with germline, which may come from a read error. The rearrangement links TRBV6-5 to TRBJ1-2; possibly TRBD1 for D (6 bases). This CDR3 region has 14 residues. Germline CDR1 MNHEY, CDR2 SVGAGI. The DNA for the CDR3 is TGTGCCAGTAGTTACGGACAGACTAACTATGTCTACACCTTC. Protein product: CASSYGQTNYVYTF.

This clonotype was seen a handful of times. Just one base apart from a much larger clone, this may be a read error. V gene TRBV6-5 combines with J gene TRBJ1-2, with 7 nucleotides matching TRBD1. From germline, CDR1 is MNHEY and CDR2 SVGAGI. The CDR3 is made up of 15 amino acids. Here the CDR3 DNA reads TGTGCCAGCAGAGGAACAGGGGTGGGAAACTATGGCCACACCTTC. Protein: CASRGTGVGNYGHTF.

Details on this clonotype: Germline and junction disagree at one end, which may indicate a read error. The CDR3 reads CASGLVDYRDTQYF. In nucleotides, the CDR3 is TGTGCCAGCGGCTTAGTCGACTACAGAGATACGCAGTATTTT. The rearrangement joins TRBV11-3 to TRBJ2-3, with D tentatively TRBD2 (5 bases). This CDR3 has 14 amino acids. Germline V gene data show CDR1 as SGHNT and CDR2 as YENEEA.

This sequence joins TRBV20-1 and TRBJ1-1; D might be TRBD1 (6 bases). Germline CDR1 is DFQATT and CDR2 is SNEGSKA (reference sequence). Between the trimmed V and J ends, which lost 1 base and 0 bases, there was a span of 12 bases. The CDR3 has 15 amino acids. CDR3 sequence (DNA): TGCAGTGCTAGAGCCTTCAACAGGGTGAACACTGAAGCTTTCTTT. This sequence encodes CSARAFNRVNTEAFF.

A word on this clonotype: The junction differs from germline at one of its ends, possibly a read error. The V gene is TRBV4-2, the J gene TRBJ1-5; 11 bases are shared with TRBD1. CDR1 LGHNA and CDR2 YNFKEQ come from the germline V gene. The CDR3 contains 15 residues. This chain's CDR3 is CPSSQGTGGNQHQHF. For the CDR3, the DNA is TGTCCCAGCAGCCAAGGGACAGGGGGGAATCAGCACCAGCATTTT.

This clonotype was picked up one time. The chain couples TRBV29-1 to TRBJ2-5; maybe TRBD2 (6 bases). V lost 7 bases and J 2 bases, leaving 17 bases between the germline ends. The CDR3 runs to 14 residues. CDR1 is SQVTM, CDR2 ANQGSEA, per germline. CDR3 sequence: CSAAIGGKQETQYF. The CDR3 coding sequence is TGCAGCGCTGCCATTGGCGGGAAACAAGAGACCCAGTACTTC. Full variable domain (missing parts from reference TRBV29-1 and TRBJ2-5): SAVISQKPSRDICQRGTSLTIQCQVDSQVTMMFWYRQQPGQSLTLIATANQGSEATYESGFVIDKFPISRPNLTFSTLTVSNMSPEDSSIYLCSAAIGGKQETQYFGPGTRLLVL.

The rearrangement joins TRBV4-2 to TRBJ2-3; D may match TRBD1 or TRBD2 (5 bases each). Trimming left V 3 bases short and J 4 bases short, with 20 bases between. The CDR3 runs 17 residues. Germline CDR1 LGHNA, CDR2 YNFKEQ. The CDR3 protein is CASSQVGATTSPDTQYF. Written as DNA, the CDR3 is TGTGCCAGCAGCCAGGTCGGGGCTACAACTTCGCCAGATACGCAGTATTTT.

This clonotype was seen repeatedly, ten times or more. The J gene is TRBJ1-5, the V gene TRBV12-3 or TRBV12-4; 7 bases align to TRBD1. With 5 bases clipped from V and 1 base from J, the junction kept 2 bases outside the gene matches. This CDR3 has 14 residues. This CDR3 reads CASSMTGSNQPQHF. CDR3 DNA: TGTGCCAGCAGTATGACAGGGAGCAATCAGCCCCAGCATTTT.

Details on this clonotype: The junction departs from the called germline gene at one end, perhaps through a read error. V and J are TRBV28 and TRBJ1-3; no clear D. The CDR3 has 15 residues. The germline V gene encodes CDR1 MDHEN and CDR2 SYDVKM. Here the CDR3 reads CASSLVLDSGSTIYF. In DNA, the CDR3 is TGTGCCAGCAGTTTAGTGCTAGACTCTGGAAGCACCATATATTTT.

As for this clonotype: A single base separates this from a much larger clone, so it may be a read error. The rearrangement uses TRBV12-3 or TRBV12-4 and TRBJ2-7; D is undetermined. V lost 3 bases and J lost 3, with 15 bases in between. The CDR3 sequence is 15 residues long. In DNA, the CDR3 is TGTGCCAGCAGTTTCGCCGTTATCAGCTACTACGAGCAGTACTTC. Translated: CASSFAVISYYEQYF.